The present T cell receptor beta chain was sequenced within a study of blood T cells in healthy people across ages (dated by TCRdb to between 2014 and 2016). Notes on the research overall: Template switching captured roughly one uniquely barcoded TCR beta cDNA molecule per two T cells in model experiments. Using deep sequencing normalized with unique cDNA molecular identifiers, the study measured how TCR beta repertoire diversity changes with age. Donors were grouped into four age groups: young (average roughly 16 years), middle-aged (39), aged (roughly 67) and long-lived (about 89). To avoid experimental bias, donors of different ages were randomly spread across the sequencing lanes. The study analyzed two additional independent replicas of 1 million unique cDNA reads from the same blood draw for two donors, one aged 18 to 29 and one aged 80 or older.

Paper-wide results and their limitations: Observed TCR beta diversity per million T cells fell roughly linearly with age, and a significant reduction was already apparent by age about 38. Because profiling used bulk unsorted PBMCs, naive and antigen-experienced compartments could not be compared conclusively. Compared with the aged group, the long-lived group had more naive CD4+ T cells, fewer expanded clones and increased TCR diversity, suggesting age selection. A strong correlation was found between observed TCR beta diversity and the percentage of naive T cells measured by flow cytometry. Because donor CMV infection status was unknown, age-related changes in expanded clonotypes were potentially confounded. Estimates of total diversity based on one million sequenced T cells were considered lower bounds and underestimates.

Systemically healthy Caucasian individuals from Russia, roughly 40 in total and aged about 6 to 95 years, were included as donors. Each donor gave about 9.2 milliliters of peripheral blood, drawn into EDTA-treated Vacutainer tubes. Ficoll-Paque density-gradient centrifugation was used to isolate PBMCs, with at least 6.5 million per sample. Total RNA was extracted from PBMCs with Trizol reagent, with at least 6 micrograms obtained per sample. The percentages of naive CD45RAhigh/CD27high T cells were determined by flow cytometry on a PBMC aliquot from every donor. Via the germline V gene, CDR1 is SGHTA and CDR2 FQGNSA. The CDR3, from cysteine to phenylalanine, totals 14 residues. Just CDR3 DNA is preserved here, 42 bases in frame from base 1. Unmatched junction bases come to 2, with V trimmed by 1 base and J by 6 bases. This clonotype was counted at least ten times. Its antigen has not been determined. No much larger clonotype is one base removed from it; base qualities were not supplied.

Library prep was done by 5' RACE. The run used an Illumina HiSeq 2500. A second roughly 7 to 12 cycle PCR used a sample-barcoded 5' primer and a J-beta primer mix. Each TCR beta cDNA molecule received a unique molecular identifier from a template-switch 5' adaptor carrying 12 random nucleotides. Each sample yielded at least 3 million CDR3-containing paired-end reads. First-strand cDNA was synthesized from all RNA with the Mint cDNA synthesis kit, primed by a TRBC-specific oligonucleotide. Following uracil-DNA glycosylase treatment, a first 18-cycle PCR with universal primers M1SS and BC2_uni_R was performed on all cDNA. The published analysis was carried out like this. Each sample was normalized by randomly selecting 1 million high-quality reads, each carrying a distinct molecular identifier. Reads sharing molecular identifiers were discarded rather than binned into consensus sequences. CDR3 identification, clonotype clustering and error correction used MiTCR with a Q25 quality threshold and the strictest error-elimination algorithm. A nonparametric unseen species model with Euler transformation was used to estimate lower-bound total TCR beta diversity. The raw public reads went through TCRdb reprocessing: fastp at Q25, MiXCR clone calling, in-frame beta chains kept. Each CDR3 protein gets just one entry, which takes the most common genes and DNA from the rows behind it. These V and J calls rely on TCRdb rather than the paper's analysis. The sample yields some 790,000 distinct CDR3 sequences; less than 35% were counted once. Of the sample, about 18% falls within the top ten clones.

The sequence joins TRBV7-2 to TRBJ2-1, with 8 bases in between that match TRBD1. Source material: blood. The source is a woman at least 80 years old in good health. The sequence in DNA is TGTGCCAGCAGCTTAGTAGGACAGGGCAATGAGCAGTTCTTC. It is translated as CASSLVGQGNEQFF. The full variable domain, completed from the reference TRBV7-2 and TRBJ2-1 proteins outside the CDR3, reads GAGVSQSPSNKVTEKGKDVELRCDPISGHTALYWYRQSLGQGLEFLIYFQGNSAPDKSGLPSDRFSAERTGGSVSTLTIQRTQQEDSAVYLCASSLVGQGNEQFFGPGTRLTVL.